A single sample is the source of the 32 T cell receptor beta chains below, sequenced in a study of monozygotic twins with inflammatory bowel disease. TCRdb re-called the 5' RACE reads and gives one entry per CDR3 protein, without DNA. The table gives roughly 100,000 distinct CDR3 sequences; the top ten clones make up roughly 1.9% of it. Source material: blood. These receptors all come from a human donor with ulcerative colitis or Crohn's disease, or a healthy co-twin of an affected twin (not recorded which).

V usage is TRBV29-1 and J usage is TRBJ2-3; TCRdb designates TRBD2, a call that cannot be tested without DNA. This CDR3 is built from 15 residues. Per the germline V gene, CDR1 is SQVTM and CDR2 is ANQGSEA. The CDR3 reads CSVEDLDLSTDTQYF.

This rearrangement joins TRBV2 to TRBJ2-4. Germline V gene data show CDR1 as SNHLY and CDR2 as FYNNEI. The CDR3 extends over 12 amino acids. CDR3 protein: CASSEGIARAYF.

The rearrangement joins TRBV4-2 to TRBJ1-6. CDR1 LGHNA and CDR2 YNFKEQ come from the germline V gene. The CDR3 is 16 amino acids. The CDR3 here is CASSQVLQIDNSPLHF.

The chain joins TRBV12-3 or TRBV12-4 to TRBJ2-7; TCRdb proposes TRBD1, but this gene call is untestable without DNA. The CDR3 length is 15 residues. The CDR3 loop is CASRTPGTGGYEQYF.

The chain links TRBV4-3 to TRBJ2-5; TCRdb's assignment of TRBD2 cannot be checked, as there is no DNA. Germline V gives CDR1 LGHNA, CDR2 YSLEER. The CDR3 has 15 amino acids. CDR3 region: CASSQSGGRVEIQYF.

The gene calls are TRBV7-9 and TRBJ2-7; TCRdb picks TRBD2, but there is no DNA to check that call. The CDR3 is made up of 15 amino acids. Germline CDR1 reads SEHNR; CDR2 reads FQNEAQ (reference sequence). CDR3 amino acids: CASSLPASGEIWQYF.

The CDR3 protein is CASSQVLTGPGELFF. V gene TRBV3-1 combines with J gene TRBJ2-2; as DNA is missing, the TRBD1 call by TCRdb cannot be tested. The CDR3 is made up of 15 amino acids. Germline V gene lookup returns CDR1 LGHDT and CDR2 YNNKEL (reference sequence).

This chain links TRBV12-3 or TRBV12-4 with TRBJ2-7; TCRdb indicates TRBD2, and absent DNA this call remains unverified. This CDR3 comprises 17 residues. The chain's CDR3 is CASSPTLREGRTYEQYF.

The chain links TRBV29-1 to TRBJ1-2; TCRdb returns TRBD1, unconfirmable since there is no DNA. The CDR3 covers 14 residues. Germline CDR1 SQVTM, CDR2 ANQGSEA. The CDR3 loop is CSVPGQGSLGGYTF.

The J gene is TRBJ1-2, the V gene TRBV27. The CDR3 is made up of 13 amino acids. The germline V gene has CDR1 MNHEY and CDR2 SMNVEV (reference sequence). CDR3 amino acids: CASSFGAQYGYTF.

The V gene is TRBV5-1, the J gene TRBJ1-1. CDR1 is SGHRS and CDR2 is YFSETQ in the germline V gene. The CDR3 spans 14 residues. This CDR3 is CASSVGILNTEAFF.

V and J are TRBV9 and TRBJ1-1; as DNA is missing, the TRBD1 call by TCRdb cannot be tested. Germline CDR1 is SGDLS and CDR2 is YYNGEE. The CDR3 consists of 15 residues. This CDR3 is CASSVDRDWNTEAFF. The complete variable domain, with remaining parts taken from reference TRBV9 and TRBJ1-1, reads DSGVTQTPKHLITATGQRVTLRCSPRSGDLSVYWYQQSLDQGLQFLIQYYNGEERAKGNILERFSAQQFPDLHSELNLSSLELGDSALYFCASSVDRDWNTEAFFGQGTRLTVV.

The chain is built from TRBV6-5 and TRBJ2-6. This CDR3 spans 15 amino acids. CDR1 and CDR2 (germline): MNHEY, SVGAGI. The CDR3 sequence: CASSFREVWANVLTF.

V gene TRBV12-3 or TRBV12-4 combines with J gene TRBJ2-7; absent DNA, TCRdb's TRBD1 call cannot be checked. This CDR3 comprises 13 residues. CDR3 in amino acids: CASSPGLGGEQYF.

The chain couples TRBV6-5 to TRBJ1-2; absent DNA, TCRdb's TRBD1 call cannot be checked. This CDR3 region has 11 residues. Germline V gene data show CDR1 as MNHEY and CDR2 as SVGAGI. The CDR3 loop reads CASRRGDFYTF.

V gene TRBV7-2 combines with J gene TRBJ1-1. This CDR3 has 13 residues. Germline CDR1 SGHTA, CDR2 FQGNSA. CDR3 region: CASSVSDFTEAFF.

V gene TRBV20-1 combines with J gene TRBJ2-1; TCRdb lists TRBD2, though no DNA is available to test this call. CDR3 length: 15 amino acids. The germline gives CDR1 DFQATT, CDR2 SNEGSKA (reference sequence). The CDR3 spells CSARDAGAGKNEQFF.

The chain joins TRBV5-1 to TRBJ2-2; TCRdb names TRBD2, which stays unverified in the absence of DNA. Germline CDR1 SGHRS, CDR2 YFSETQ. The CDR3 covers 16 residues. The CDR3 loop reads CASSLGGQSNTGELFF.

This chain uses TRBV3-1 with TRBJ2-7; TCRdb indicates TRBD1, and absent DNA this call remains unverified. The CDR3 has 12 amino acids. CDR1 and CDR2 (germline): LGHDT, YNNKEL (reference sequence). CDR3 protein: CASSGLSYEQYF.

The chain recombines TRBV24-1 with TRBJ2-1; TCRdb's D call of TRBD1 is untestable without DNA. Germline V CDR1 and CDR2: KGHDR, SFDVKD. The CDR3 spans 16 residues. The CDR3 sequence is CATSDLSPGNYNEQFF.

The CDR3 sequence is CSVERGGGYEQYF. The J gene is TRBJ2-7, the V gene TRBV29-1; no DNA is available, so the TRBD1 call from TCRdb remains unchecked. The CDR3 loop spans 13 amino acids. CDR1 SQVTM and CDR2 ANQGSEA come from the germline V gene.

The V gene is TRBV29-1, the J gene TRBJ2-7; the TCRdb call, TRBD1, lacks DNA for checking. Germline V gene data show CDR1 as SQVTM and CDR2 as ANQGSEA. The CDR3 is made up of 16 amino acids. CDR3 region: CSVEDRGRGPAYEQYF.

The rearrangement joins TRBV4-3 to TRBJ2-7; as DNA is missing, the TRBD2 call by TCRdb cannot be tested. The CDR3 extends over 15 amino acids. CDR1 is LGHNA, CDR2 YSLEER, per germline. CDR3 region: CASSPSGGAGYEQYF.

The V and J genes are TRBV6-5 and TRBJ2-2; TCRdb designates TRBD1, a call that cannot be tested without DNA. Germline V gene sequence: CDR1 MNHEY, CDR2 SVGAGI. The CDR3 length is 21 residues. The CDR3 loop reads CASSYVSRVGHWTVNTGELFF.

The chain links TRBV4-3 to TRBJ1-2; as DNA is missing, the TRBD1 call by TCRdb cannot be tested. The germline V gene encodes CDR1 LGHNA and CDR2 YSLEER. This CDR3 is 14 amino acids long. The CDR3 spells CASSPGRTNYGYTF.

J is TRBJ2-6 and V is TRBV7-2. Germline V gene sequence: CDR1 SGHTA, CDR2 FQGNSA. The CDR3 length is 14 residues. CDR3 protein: CASSLGVGANVLTF.

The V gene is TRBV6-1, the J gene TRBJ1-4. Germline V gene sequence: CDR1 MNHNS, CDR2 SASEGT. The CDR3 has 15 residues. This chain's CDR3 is CASRQSPATNEKLFF.

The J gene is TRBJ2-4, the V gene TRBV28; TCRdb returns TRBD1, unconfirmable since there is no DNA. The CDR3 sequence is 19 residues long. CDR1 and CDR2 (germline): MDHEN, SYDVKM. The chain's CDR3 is CASSLLPGRDGGGKNIQYF.

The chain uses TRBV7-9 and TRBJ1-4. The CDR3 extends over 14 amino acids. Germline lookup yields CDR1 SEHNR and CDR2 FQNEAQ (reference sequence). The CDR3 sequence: CASSLERENEKLFF.

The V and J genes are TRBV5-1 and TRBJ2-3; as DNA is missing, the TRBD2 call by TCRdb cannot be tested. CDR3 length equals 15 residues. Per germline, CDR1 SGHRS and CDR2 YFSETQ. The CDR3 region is CASSLGLVGTDTQYF.

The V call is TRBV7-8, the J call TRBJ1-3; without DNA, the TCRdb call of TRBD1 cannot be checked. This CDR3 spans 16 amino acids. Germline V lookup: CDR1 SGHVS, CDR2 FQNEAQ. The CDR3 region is CASSLGTANSGNTIYF.

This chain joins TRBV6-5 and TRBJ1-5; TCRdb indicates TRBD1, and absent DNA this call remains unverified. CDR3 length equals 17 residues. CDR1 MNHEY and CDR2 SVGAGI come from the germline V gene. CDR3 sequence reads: CASSSRRGSGGNQPQHF.